This T cell receptor (beta chain) was identified during a study of cytomegalovirus exposure and HLA in healthy donors. Study findings and constraints: In a later analysis, HLA-C alleles had the fewest associated TCRs, DRB1 alleles the most.

For this clone: Its antigen remains unidentified.

Primers: 60 Vbeta forward and 13 Jbeta reverse. TCRdb's table, derived via immunoSEQ multiplex PCR, lists solely in-frame clones and lacks some. The sample includes about 140,000 clones, approximately 80% of them seen just once. This CDR3 has 14 residues. From germline, CDR1 is MNHEY and CDR2 SMNVEV (reference sequence). With 6 bases removed from V and 11 bases from J, the gap between germline ends came to 20 bases. The chain uses TRBV27 and TRBJ1-5; D is unresolved. Sequencing used PBMCs. This clonotype was obtained from a male donor in good health and CMV-seronegative. The CDR3 protein is CASSRGQASSAQHF. In nucleotides, the CDR3 is TGTGCCAGCAGCCGCGGGCAGGCTTCCTCAGCCCAGCATTTT.